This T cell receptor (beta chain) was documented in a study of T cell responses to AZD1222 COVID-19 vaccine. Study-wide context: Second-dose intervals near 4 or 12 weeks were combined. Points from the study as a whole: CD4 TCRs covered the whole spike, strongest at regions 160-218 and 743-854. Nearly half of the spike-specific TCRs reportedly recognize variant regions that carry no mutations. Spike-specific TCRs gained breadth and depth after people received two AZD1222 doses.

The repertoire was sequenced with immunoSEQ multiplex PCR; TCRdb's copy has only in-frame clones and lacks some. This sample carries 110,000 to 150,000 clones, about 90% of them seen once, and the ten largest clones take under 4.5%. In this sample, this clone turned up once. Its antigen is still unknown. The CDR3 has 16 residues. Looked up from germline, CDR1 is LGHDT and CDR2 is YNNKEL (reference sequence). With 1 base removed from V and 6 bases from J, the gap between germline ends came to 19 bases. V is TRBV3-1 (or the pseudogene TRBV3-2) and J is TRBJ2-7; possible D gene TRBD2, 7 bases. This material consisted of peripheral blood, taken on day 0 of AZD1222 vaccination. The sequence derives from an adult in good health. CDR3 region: CASSQVVGLKQGEQYF. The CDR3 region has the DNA TGTGCCAGCAGCCAAGTTGTGGGACTAAAACAGGGCGAGCAGTACTTC.